The T cell receptor beta chain under discussion was sequenced for a study of blood T cell repertoires in COVID-19. The V and J ends lost 3 bases and 0 bases, in that order; junction bases with no gene match: 2. The CDR3 totals 16 residues. Germline CDR1 and CDR2: SGHTA and FQGTGA. Assay used: immunoSEQ multiplex PCR; TCRdb lists only in-frame clones, some missing. The data contain tens of thousands of clones, around 77% of them singletons. The receptor was derived from a man between 65 and 85 years old with COVID-19, enrolled during active disease. V usage is TRBV7-3 and J usage is TRBJ2-6; 7 bases align to TRBD1. Sequencing was performed on peripheral blood. The chain's CDR3 is CASSLTGSSGANVLTF. DNA of the CDR3: TGTGCCAGCAGCTTGACAGGGAGCTCTGGGGCCAACGTCCTGACTTTC.